This TCR beta chain was recorded in a study of T-cell reconstitution after alpha-beta-depleted transplantation in children. Study observations and caveats: Several hundred expanded graft clones reportedly gave rise to the alpha-beta T cells present about two months after transplant. It was surviving recipient T cells and thymic progenitors that gave some patients high TCRbeta diversity at day 60. T-cell counts and diversity at one year following transplant were attributed mainly to newly produced T cells.

This clonotype came up many times. What it recognizes is unknown. During its preparation, the TCRbeta library received unique molecular identifiers. TCRdb re-called the PCR reads through MiXCR, storing one row per CDR3 protein. This table holds about 350,000 distinct CDR3 sequences, roughly 17% found once. CDR3 length: 14 residues. Trimming took 5 bases from V and 2 from J, leaving 16 bases between them. Germline CDR1 is SQVTM and CDR2 is ANQGSEA. The rearrangement joins TRBV29-1 to TRBJ2-7; a possible D gene is TRBD2 (6 bases). This specimen was PBMCs, mostly from graft donor cells, taken 360 days after TCRalphabeta/CD19-depleted stem cell transplant. This TCR was recovered from a male patient aged 2-15 years who had a stem cell transplant for acute lymphoblastic leukemia, so the T cells may come from the graft donor. CDR3 loop: CSVRDGSFTYEQYF. The CDR3 DNA reads TGCAGCGTTCGGGACGGGAGTTTTACCTACGAGCAGTACTTC.